Listed here are 13 T cell receptor beta chains from one sample, sequenced in a study of T cells in Graves' hyperthyroidism and ophthalmopathy. The CDR3 regions of TCR beta were amplified from RNA transcripts. Initially, a first-round RT-PCR of the TCR CDR3 employed the HTBI primer set. TCRdb re-analysed the multiplex PCR reads in MiXCR, keeping a single row per CDR3 protein. Among some 320,000 distinct CDR3 sequences listed, around 13% were seen once. Sequenced input: blood. The receptors shown here come from a woman in her thirties or forties with Graves' ophthalmopathy.

This clonotype was observed many times. CDR3 loop: CASRGLGSREQFF. In DNA, the CDR3 is TGCGCCAGCAGGGGCTTGGGTAGCCGGGAGCAGTTCTTC. The V call is TRBV10-1, the J call TRBJ2-1; D remains unclear. CDR1 WNHNN and CDR2 SYGVQD come from the germline V gene (reference sequence). V was shortened by 6 bases and J by 10 bases, with 16 bases between the two germline ends. The CDR3 runs to 13 residues.

This clonotype appeared a few times. The chain combines TRBV5-1 with TRBJ1-1, with 7 nucleotides matching TRBD1. This CDR3 has 15 residues. The V gene's germline CDR1 is SGHRS and CDR2 YFSETQ. The trim removed 7 bases at V and 1 base at J, leaving 10 bases unmatched. The DNA for the CDR3 is TGCGCCAGCCGCCAAGGGGGCAATAAGAACACTGAAGCTTTCTTT. It encodes CASRQGGNKNTEAFF.

In its sample, this clonotype was seen many times. V gene TRBV11-2 combines with J gene TRBJ2-3; D is unresolved. In germline, CDR1 is SGHAT, CDR2 FQNNGV. CDR3 length: 13 amino acids. The V end was cut by 8 bases, the J end by 1 base, with 10 bases between. CDR3 protein: CASSSYGTDTQYF. The CDR3 DNA reads as TGTGCCAGCTCGTCGTACGGCACAGATACGCAGTATTTT.

The table lists this clonotype with many counts. This sequence joins TRBV27 and TRBJ2-5; maybe TRBD1 (6 bases). V lost 5 bases to trimming and J lost 4 bases, with 17 bases between them. This CDR3 spans 15 amino acids. CDR1 MNHEY and CDR2 SMNVEV come from the germline V gene (reference sequence). The CDR3 DNA reads TGTGCCAGCAGTCCCCTGGGATTGGGGGCAGAGACCCAGTACTTC. It yields the protein CASSPLGLGAETQYF.

This clonotype has a count of ten or more. The chain joins TRBV6-1 to TRBJ2-5; either TRBD1 or TRBD2 may fit D (5 bases each). Per the germline V gene, CDR1 is MNHNS and CDR2 is SASEGT. Between the trimmed V and J ends, which lost 5 bases and 0 bases, there was a span of 22 bases. The CDR3 has 18 amino acids. CDR3 region: CASSFTLGARRHQETQYF. As DNA, the CDR3 is TGTGCCAGCAGTTTTACCCTCGGGGCTCGACGGCACCAAGAGACCCAGTACTTC.

Only a few counts were recorded for this clonotype. The chain combines TRBV6-1 with TRBJ2-1; D gene ambiguous. The CDR3 is 12 amino acids. Germline V lookup: CDR1 MNHNS, CDR2 SASEGT. V dropped 6 bases and J dropped 9 bases, with 12 bases sitting between them. The DNA of the CDR3 is TGTGCCAGCAGCCTCGGGTTGGGTGAGCAGTTCTTC. It specifies CASSLGLGEQFF.

In this sample, this clonotype turned up many times. The V and J genes are TRBV12-3 or TRBV12-4 and TRBJ2-3; possible D gene TRBD2, 6 bases. The CDR3 length is 14 residues. V lost 6 bases, J lost 3 bases, and 13 bases lay in between. In nucleotides, the CDR3 is TGTGCCAGCAGGGCACGCCGGGGGACAGATACGCAGTATTTT. It is translated as CASRARRGTDTQYF.

This clonotype has a count of ten or more. The chain uses TRBV28 and TRBJ1-2; 8 bases match TRBD1. This CDR3 is built from 16 residues. Trimming at V came to 1 base and at J to 8 bases, leaving 12 bases not matched to a gene. Per the germline V gene, CDR1 is MDHEN and CDR2 is SYDVKM. This chain's CDR3 is CASSLSRRGTGGGYTF. The CDR3, as DNA: TGTGCCAGCAGTTTATCTAGACGAGGGACAGGAGGAGGCTACACCTTC.

There are many counts of this clonotype. The gene calls are TRBV12-3 or TRBV12-4 and TRBJ1-2, with D perhaps matching TRBD1 (5 bases). CDR3 length equals 15 residues. With 4 bases removed from V and 7 bases from J, the gap between germline ends came to 19 bases. The CDR3 here is CASSWGRGSRGGYTF. The CDR3 DNA reads TGTGCCAGCAGTTGGGGGAGGGGTAGTAGAGGTGGCTACACCTTC.

The chain has TRBV14 and TRBJ2-6, with TRBD2 as a possible D gene (6 bases). The germline CDR1 and CDR2 sequences are SGHDN and FVKESK. Trimming took 5 bases from V and 0 from J, leaving 14 bases between them. CDR3 length: 17 amino acids. CDR3 sequence reads: CASSRLGRDSGANVLTF. As DNA, the CDR3 is TGTGCCAGCAGCAGACTAGGACGGGACTCTGGGGCCAACGTCCTGACTTTC.

There are many counts of this clonotype. The rearrangement uses TRBV28 and TRBJ2-2; no definite D call. Germline assignment: CDR1 MDHEN and CDR2 SYDVKM. CDR3 length: 14 amino acids. Trimming removed 5 bases from V and 4 bases from J, with 11 bases in between. The CDR3 nucleotides read TGTGCCAGCAGTCCCCCCTTGGGCACCGGGGAGCTGTTTTTT. Protein: CASSPPLGTGELFF. The full variable domain, in which reference TRBV28 and TRBJ2-2 provide the parts outside the CDR3, is DVKVTQSSRYLVKRTGEKVFLECVQDMDHENMFWYRQDPGLGLRLIYFSYDVKMKEKGDIPEGYSVSREKKERFSLILESASTNQTSMYLCASSPPLGTGELFFGEGSRLTVL.

In its sample, this clonotype was seen many times. The gene calls are TRBV2 and TRBJ1-1, with D perhaps matching TRBD1 (5 bases). V dropped 6 bases and J dropped 6 bases, with 11 bases sitting between them. The CDR3 has 12 amino acids. Per germline, CDR1 SNHLY and CDR2 FYNNEI. In nucleotides, the CDR3 is TGTGCCAGCAGGGCCCCGGGGCCTGAAGCTTTCTTT. This translates into CASRAPGPEAFF.

The rearrangement links TRBV7-6 to TRBJ1-6; D is perhaps TRBD1 (6 bases). This CDR3 is 15 amino acids long. Germline lookup yields CDR1 SGHVS and CDR2 FNYEAQ. V lost 0 bases to trimming and J lost 13 bases, with 16 bases between them. The CDR3 bases are TGTGCCAGCAGCTTAGCGCTCGGGGGCGCCTCCCCCCTCCACTTT. It is translated as CASSLALGGASPLHF.